The clone carrying this TCR beta chain was observed once. The repertoire was sequenced with immunoSEQ multiplex PCR; TCRdb's copy has only in-frame clones and lacks some. The sample yields some 130,000 clones, under 95% seen once. This specimen comes from a study of control samples from healthy donors and cancer patients. The V gene lost 8 bases and the J gene lost 5 bases, with 12 bases spanning the gap. The CDR3 has 12 amino acids. The sequence was collected from a man in his fifties with head and neck cancer. Sequenced: PBMCs. The genes are TRBV12-3 or TRBV12-4 and TRBJ1-2; weak D call: TRBD1 (5 bases). The CDR3 is CASGANTYGYTF. For the CDR3, the DNA is TGTGCCAGCGGGGCCAATACGTATGGCTACACCTTC.